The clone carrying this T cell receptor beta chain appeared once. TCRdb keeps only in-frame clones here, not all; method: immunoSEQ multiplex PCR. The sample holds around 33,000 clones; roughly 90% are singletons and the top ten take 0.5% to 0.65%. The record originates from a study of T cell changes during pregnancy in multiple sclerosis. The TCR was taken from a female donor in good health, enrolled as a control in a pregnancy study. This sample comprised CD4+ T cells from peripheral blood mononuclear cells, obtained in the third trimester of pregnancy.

The CDR3 nucleotides read TGTGCCAGCAAGGCGGGGGGGCTCGCAGATACGCAGTATTTT. Encoded protein: CASKAGGLADTQYF. The rearrangement joins TRBV7-2 to TRBJ2-3, with 9 positions matching TRBD2. The germline gives CDR1 SGHTA, CDR2 FQGNSA. V lost 7 bases, J lost 4 bases, and 6 bases stayed unmatched. The CDR3 contains 14 residues.